This T cell receptor (beta chain) was captured in a study of cytomegalovirus exposure and HLA in healthy donors. The germline gives CDR1 SGHRS, CDR2 YFSETQ. The CDR3 length is 15 residues. Germline trimming cut 3 bases from V and 11 bases from J; bases unmatched to any gene: 12. A multiplex PCR was run with 60 Vbeta primers and 13 Jbeta primers. The protocol was immunoSEQ multiplex PCR, while the TCRdb copy is restricted to in-frame clones and leaves out a portion. The repertoire consists of around 130,000 clones, with roughly four fifths occurring once and the leading ten covering 5.5% to 7.5%. The sequenced material came from PBMCs. The chain has TRBV5-1 and TRBJ1-4, with 8 bases matching TRBD1. The clonotype was recovered from a woman aged 40-49 years in good health and CMV-seropositive. For the CDR3, the DNA is TGCGCCAGCAGCTCCATAGGACAGGGTCGTAACAAACTGTTTTTT. Amino acids: CASSSIGQGRNKLFF.